These 19 T cell receptor beta chains were sequenced from one sample in a study of a mutant IDH1 vaccine in newly diagnosed glioma. Some clones are missing from TCRdb's copy, which holds only in-frame ones; the method was immunoSEQ multiplex PCR. The sample has under 150,000 clones, roughly 88% seen once. Specified time point: week 11, during vaccination. Each dose delivered 300 ug of mutant IDH1 20-mer peptide subcutaneously with imiquimod. Their specific antigens are unknown. The specimen was PBMCs, collected from a glioma patient whose treatment included an IDH1 peptide vaccine. Source of these receptors: a woman aged 50 to 65 with glioma.

This chain links TRBV21-1 with TRBJ2-6; no check of the table's D call, TRBD1, against the DNA was made. TRBV21-1 is annotated as a pseudogene. The CDR3 runs 15 residues. DNA of the CDR3: TGTGCCAGCAGCAAGGCAACATCTGGGGCCAACGTCCTGACTTTC. This sequence encodes CASSKATSGANVLTF.

The table lists this clone with a few counts. The chain combines TRBV9 with TRBJ1-5; D is unclear. The germline V and J ends were trimmed by 4 bases and 0 bases, with 5 bases remaining between them. The V gene's germline CDR1 is SGDLS and CDR2 YYNGEE. CDR3 length: 13 amino acids. In DNA, the CDR3 is TGTGCCAGCAGCCCCGATAGCAATCAGCCCCAGCATTTT. It is translated as CASSPDSNQPQHF.

CDR3 amino acids: CASSLPLDTQYF. As DNA, the CDR3 is TGTGCCAGCAGTCTGCCCTTGGATACGCAGTATTTT. This chain uses TRBV7-9 with TRBJ2-3, with D unclear. V was clipped by 6 bases and J by 6 bases, with 10 bases between them. This CDR3 comprises 12 residues. Germline CDR1 reads SEHNR; CDR2 reads FQNEAQ (reference sequence).

The rearrangement joins TRBV19 to TRBJ1-5; no firm D call. Germline values: CDR1 LNHDA, CDR2 SQIVND (reference sequence). V lost 8 bases and J 0 bases, leaving 11 bases between the germline ends. This CDR3 spans 14 amino acids. The CDR3, as DNA: TGTGCCAGTGCGAGGGATTATAGCAATCAGCCCCAGCATTTT. Its translation is CASARDYSNQPQHF.

This clone came up once. The rearrangement joins TRBV30 to TRBJ1-4; 10 bases agree with TRBD1. Germline CDR1 and CDR2: GTSNPN and SVGIG (reference sequence). With 0 bases clipped from V and 0 bases from J, the junction kept 10 bases outside the gene matches. CDR3 length equals 19 residues. The CDR3 protein is CAWSVLDRGRPPTNEKLFF. The CDR3 DNA follows: TGTGCCTGGAGTGTACTCGACAGGGGGCGGCCCCCAACTAATGAAAAACTGTTTTTT.

The chain is built from TRBV5-4 and TRBJ2-7; weak D call: TRBD1 (5 bases). This CDR3 comprises 19 residues. The germline V gene encodes CDR1 SGHNT and CDR2 YYREEE (reference sequence). Trimming removed 0 bases from V and 2 bases from J, with 24 bases in between. CDR3 DNA: TGTGCCAGCAGCTTGGCCCAGGGAAGCGCTCACTCTATTACCTACGAGCAGTACTTC. Translated, it gives CASSLAQGSAHSITYEQYF.

This clone came up a few times. The chain recombines TRBV7-9 with TRBJ1-4; D is undetermined. Trimming removed 0 bases at V and 2 bases at J, with 7 bases between. The length of the CDR3 is 15 residues. Germline CDR1 SEHNR, CDR2 FQNEAQ (reference sequence). The CDR3 region is CASSLAHGTNEKLFF. CDR3 sequence (DNA): TGTGCCAGCAGCTTAGCGCACGGCACTAATGAAAAACTGTTTTTT. The whole variable domain, remainder taken from reference TRBV7-9 and TRBJ1-4, is DTGVSQNPRHKITKRGQNVTFRCDPISEHNRLYWYRQTLGQGPEFLTYFQNEAQLEKSRLLSDRFSAERPKGSFSTLEIQRTEQGDSAMYLCASSLAHGTNEKLFFGSGTQLSVL.

The chain couples TRBV7-9 to TRBJ2-2; 7 nucleotides match TRBD1. The CDR3 runs to 17 residues. The trim removed 4 bases at V and 0 bases at J, leaving 8 bases unmatched. CDR1 and CDR2 from the germline V gene are SEHNR and FQNEAQ (reference sequence). The chain's CDR3 is CASSSPDGTANTGELFF. In DNA, the CDR3 is TGTGCCAGCAGCTCCCCCGACGGGACAGCGAACACCGGGGAGCTGTTTTTT. Based on the CDR3 plus reference TRBV7-9 and TRBJ2-2, the full variable domain is DTGVSQNPRHKITKRGQNVTFRCDPISEHNRLYWYRQTLGQGPEFLTYFQNEAQLEKSRLLSDRFSAERPKGSFSTLEIQRTEQGDSAMYLCASSSPDGTANTGELFFGEGSRLTVL.

The chain recombines TRBV5-1 with TRBJ2-1, with TRBD2 identical over 11 bases. V lost 2 bases and J lost 7; bases outside the gene matches: 5. This CDR3 region has 15 residues. Germline V gene data show CDR1 as SGHRS and CDR2 as YFSETQ. In nucleotides, the CDR3 is TGCGCCAGCAGCTTAACTAGCGGGAGTTTAAATGAGCAGTTCTTC. The encoded protein is CASSLTSGSLNEQFF. The full variable domain, rest sourced from reference TRBV5-1 and TRBJ2-1, is KAGVTQTPRYLIKTRGQQVTLSCSPISGHRSVSWYQQTPGQGLQFLFEYFSETQRNKGNFPGRFSGRQFSNSRSEMNVSTLELGDSALYLCASSLTSGSLNEQFFGPGTRLTVL.

CDR3 nucleotide sequence: TGTGCCAGCAGTTACGGCACCCAGGGGATGAGGGCTTTCTTT. Its translation is CASSYGTQGMRAFF. The chain uses TRBV6-5 and TRBJ1-1, with a possible D match to TRBD1 (6 bases). The CDR3 is 14 amino acids. The germline gives CDR1 MNHEY, CDR2 SVGAGI. V was shortened by 2 bases and J by 11 bases, with 18 bases between the two germline ends.

J is TRBJ2-7 and V is TRBV19; TRBD1 matches at 7 bases. V shed 4 bases, J shed 5 bases, and the junction held 5 bases outside the gene matches. The germline V gene encodes CDR1 LNHDA and CDR2 SQIVND (reference sequence). The CDR3 is 13 residues long. CDR3 in amino acids: CASSTRGTDEQYF. CDR3 coding DNA: TGTGCCAGTAGTACCAGGGGGACAGACGAGCAGTACTTC. The full variable domain, in which reference TRBV19 and TRBJ2-7 provide the parts outside the CDR3, is DGGITQSPKYLFRKEGQNVTLSCEQNLNHDAMYWYRQDPGQGLRLIYYSQIVNDFQKGDIAEGYSVSREKKESFPLTVTSAQKNPTAFYLCASSTRGTDEQYFGPGTRLTVT.

The chain couples TRBV28 to TRBJ1-1, with a possible D match to TRBD1 (6 bases). Trimming pared 3 bases from V and 11 bases from J, leaving 13 bases between. Germline-derived CDR1 and CDR2 are MDHEN and SYDVKM. The CDR3 loop spans 12 amino acids. This CDR3 reads CASSFKGVEAFF. The CDR3 nucleotides read TGTGCCAGCAGTTTCAAGGGGGTCGAGGCTTTCTTT.

The chain is built from TRBV6-5 and TRBJ2-7; D ambiguous. Germline values: CDR1 MNHEY, CDR2 SVGAGI. The CDR3 extends over 13 amino acids. V shed 2 bases and J shed 5 bases, with 10 bases lying between them. The DNA of the CDR3 is TGTGCCAGCAGTTACCTAGGGCAGAACGAGCAGTACTTC. Translation: CASSYLGQNEQYF.

V gene TRBV7-2 combines with J gene TRBJ2-3; 8 bases align to TRBD2. CDR3 length: 15 residues. Germline values: CDR1 SGHTA, CDR2 FQGNSA. The V segment lost 5 bases and the J segment 2 bases; nucleotides outside the gene matches: 6. The CDR3 reads CASSHWGLVTDTQYF. The CDR3 DNA follows: TGTGCCAGCAGCCACTGGGGACTAGTCACAGATACGCAGTATTTT.

This sequence joins TRBV28 and TRBJ2-7; D possibly corresponds to TRBD2 (6 bases). CDR1 is MDHEN and CDR2 is SYDVKM in the germline V gene. V dropped 2 bases and J dropped 5 bases, with 13 bases sitting between them. This CDR3 region has 14 residues. CDR3 coding DNA: TGTGCCAGCAGTTTAGGGGGGAGGATGAACGAGCAGTACTTC. Amino acids: CASSLGGRMNEQYF.

J is TRBJ2-2 and V is TRBV6-5; D is possibly TRBD2 (6 bases). Germline V gives CDR1 MNHEY, CDR2 SVGAGI. The CDR3 is made up of 16 amino acids. Trimming removed 2 bases at V and 5 bases at J, with 15 bases between. Written as DNA, the CDR3 is TGTGCCAGCAGTTACAGTAGTAGCGGAAGTACCGGGGAGCTGTTTTTT. This translates into CASSYSSSGSTGELFF.

The V call is TRBV28, the J call TRBJ2-3, with D possibly matching TRBD2 (6 bases). The germline V gene encodes CDR1 MDHEN and CDR2 SYDVKM. V was cut by 5 bases and J by 0 bases, with 9 bases left in between. This CDR3 region has 14 residues. This chain's CDR3 is CASSHGGSTDTQYF. CDR3 sequence (DNA): TGTGCCAGCAGTCACGGGGGTAGCACAGATACGCAGTATTTT.

The chain links TRBV5-6 to TRBJ1-6; D uncertain. The germline gives CDR1 SGHDT, CDR2 YYEEEE. With 1 base removed from V and 8 bases from J, the gap between germline ends came to 7 bases. The length of the CDR3 is 13 residues. The DNA for the CDR3 is TGTGCCAGCAGCTTGTGGGGTGATTCACCCCTCCACTTT. Amino acid sequence: CASSLWGDSPLHF.

This chain joins TRBV5-1 and TRBJ2-3, with 10 bases lining up with TRBD1. V lost 0 bases and J lost 0; bases outside the gene matches: 1. CDR3 length: 16 residues. Germline V gene sequence: CDR1 SGHRS, CDR2 YFSETQ. The CDR3 DNA sequence: TGCGCCAGCAGCTTGGGGGGACAGGGGAGCACAGATACGCAGTATTTT. Translated: CASSLGGQGSTDTQYF.